Below, 26 T cell receptor beta chains from the same sample are listed, as sequenced in a study of blood T cell repertoires in COVID-19. Using immunoSEQ multiplex PCR, the repertoire was profiled, and TCRdb retains in-frame clones only, with some absent. The repertoire consists of 300,000 to 500,000 clones, with roughly 90% occurring once and the leading ten covering more than 0.85%. The sample consisted of PBMCs or T cells enriched from blood (not recorded which). The receptors come from a woman in her 30s with acute COVID-19.

The chain employs TRBV7-2 and TRBJ2-7, with a tentative D call TRBD2 (5 bases). This CDR3 comprises 15 residues. Germline assignment: CDR1 SGHTA and CDR2 FQGNSA. Trimming stripped 6 bases from V and 0 bases from J, with 15 bases between. CDR3 amino acids: CASRVTIGSSYEQYF. Written as DNA, the CDR3 is TGTGCCAGCAGGGTGACAATTGGGAGCTCCTACGAGCAGTACTTC. Looking up the rest from reference TRBV7-2 and TRBJ2-7 gives the full variable domain: GAGVSQSPSNKVTEKGKDVELRCDPISGHTALYWYRQSLGQGLEFLIYFQGNSAPDKSGLPSDRFSAERTGGSVSTLTIQRTQQEDSAVYLCASRVTIGSSYEQYFGPGTRLTVT.

This chain joins TRBV7-3 and TRBJ2-1, with D uncertain. The V and J ends lost 3 bases and 0 bases respectively, with 6 bases between them. This CDR3 region has 14 residues. Germline V gene data show CDR1 as SGHTA and CDR2 as FQGTGA. CDR3 residues: CASSFSPSYNEQFF. The DNA for the CDR3 is TGTGCCAGCAGCTTCTCCCCCTCCTACAATGAGCAGTTCTTC. Based on the CDR3 plus reference TRBV7-3 and TRBJ2-1, the full variable domain is GAGVSQTPSNKVTEKGKYVELRCDPISGHTALYWYRQSLGQGPEFLIYFQGTGAADDSGLPNDRFFAVRPEGSVSTLKIQRTERGDSAVYLCASSFSPSYNEQFFGPGTRLTVL.

The chain couples TRBV5-1 to TRBJ2-3, with TRBD2 matching over 12 bases. CDR1 is SGHRS, CDR2 YFSETQ, per germline. The junction had 7 bases not matched to a gene; V was cut back by 0 bases and J by 2 bases. CDR3 size: 18 residues. CDR3: CASSLGLAGGPFTDTQYF. The CDR3 region has the DNA TGCGCCAGCAGCTTGGGGCTAGCGGGGGGGCCCTTCACAGATACGCAGTATTTT.

The chain combines TRBV14 with TRBJ1-3, with D perhaps TRBD1 (5 bases). V was trimmed by 7 bases and J by 5 bases, leaving 15 bases between them. Germline V gene sequence: CDR1 SGHDN, CDR2 FVKESK. This CDR3 contains 14 residues. The CDR3 loop reads CASKDRVSRNTIYF. CDR3 bases: TGTGCCAGCAAAGACAGAGTTTCGAGAAACACCATATATTTT.

The chain combines TRBV20-1 with TRBJ2-7; tentatively, D is TRBD2 (6 bases). The V and J ends lost 4 bases and 6 bases respectively, with 10 bases between them. Germline loops: CDR1 DFQATT, CDR2 SNEGSKA (reference sequence). CDR3 length equals 11 residues. The CDR3 is CSATNGGEQYF. CDR3 in DNA: TGCAGTGCTACCAACGGGGGCGAGCAGTACTTC.

The chain recombines TRBV7-9 with TRBJ2-5; D might be TRBD2 (5 bases). The CDR3 is made up of 17 amino acids. Germline V gives CDR1 SEHNR, CDR2 FQNEAQ (reference sequence). Trimming pared 1 base from V and 0 bases from J, leaving 15 bases between. The CDR3 DNA follows: TGTGCCAGCAGCTTAGGGCGGGCGACGCTGTACCAAGAGACCCAGTACTTC. Residues: CASSLGRATLYQETQYF.

The genes are TRBV7-9 and TRBJ1-2; tentatively, D is TRBD1 (6 bases). The CDR3 contains 13 residues. V was clipped by 5 bases and J by 5 bases, with 12 bases between them. The V gene's germline CDR1 is SEHNR and CDR2 FQNEAQ (reference sequence). The CDR3 DNA is TGTGCCAGCAGCCCAGACGGACAGTATGGCTACACCTTC. This encodes CASSPDGQYGYTF.

The V gene is TRBV12-3 or TRBV12-4, the J gene TRBJ2-7, with D uncertain. The germline V and J ends were trimmed by 2 bases and 1 base, with 6 bases remaining between them. The CDR3 length is 13 residues. The CDR3, as DNA: TGTGCCAGCAGTTTACTAGGTTCCTACGAGCAGTACTTC. This codes for CASSLLGSYEQYF.

CDR3 residues: CASRATYNEQFF. DNA for the CDR3: TGTGCCAGCAGAGCCACGTACAATGAGCAGTTCTTC. The J gene is TRBJ2-1, the V gene TRBV2; no firm D call. Trimming shortened V by 6 bases and J by 4 bases, and 7 bases separated the two germline ends. CDR1 and CDR2 from the germline V gene are SNHLY and FYNNEI. The CDR3 runs to 12 residues.

V and J are TRBV5-5 and TRBJ2-6; 8 bases agree with TRBD2. The length of the CDR3 is 19 residues. Germline V gene lookup returns CDR1 SGHKS and CDR2 YYEKEE (reference sequence). After removal of 2 bases from V and 0 bases from J, the junction contained 10 bases not matched to a gene. As DNA, the CDR3 is TGTGCCAGCAGCTTCCCCCGGGGGGGGCTGAGCTCTGGGGCCAACGTCCTGACTTTC. Translating gives CASSFPRGGLSSGANVLTF.

This chain connects TRBV7-2 to TRBJ1-5, with no clear D. Germline V CDR1 and CDR2: SGHTA, FQGNSA. The CDR3 extends over 15 amino acids. V lost 1 base and J lost 3, with 10 bases in between. The CDR3 protein is CASSLEGGANQPQHF. The CDR3 region has the DNA TGTGCCAGCAGCTTAGAAGGCGGAGCCAATCAGCCCCAGCATTTT. The whole variable domain, filled in from reference TRBV7-2 and TRBJ1-5, reads GAGVSQSPSNKVTEKGKDVELRCDPISGHTALYWYRQSLGQGLEFLIYFQGNSAPDKSGLPSDRFSAERTGGSVSTLTIQRTQQEDSAVYLCASSLEGGANQPQHFGDGTRLSIL.

CDR3 DNA sequence: TGTGCCAGCAGCGTAGAATCGGGGACTTACGAGCAGTACTTC. Protein product: CASSVESGTYEQYF. The V and J genes are TRBV9 and TRBJ2-7, with a weak D call TRBD2 (6 bases). Germline CDR1 and CDR2: SGDLS and YYNGEE. V gave up 0 bases and J gave up 4 bases, with 11 bases separating them. The CDR3 loop spans 14 amino acids.

V and J are TRBV11-1 and TRBJ2-7; no firm D call. The V end lost 1 base, the J end lost 1 base, and 8 bases lay between the germline ends. Germline CDR1 is SGHAT and CDR2 is FQDESV (reference sequence). The CDR3 length is 14 residues. The CDR3 loop reads CASSLVGSSYEQYF. In DNA, the CDR3 is TGTGCCAGCAGCTTAGTGGGCAGTTCCTACGAGCAGTACTTC.

The rearrangement joins TRBV7-2 to TRBJ1-4; 9 nucleotides agree with TRBD1. Trimming cost V 1 base and J 9 bases; bases outside gene matches: 9. Looked up from germline, CDR1 is SGHTA and CDR2 is FQGNSA. CDR3 size: 16 residues. Written as DNA, the CDR3 is TGTGCCAGCAGCTTAGGGGAGGGGACAGGGAGGCAAAAACTGTTTTTT. As protein: CASSLGEGTGRQKLFF. The full variable domain, in which reference TRBV7-2 and TRBJ1-4 provide the parts outside the CDR3, is GAGVSQSPSNKVTEKGKDVELRCDPISGHTALYWYRQSLGQGLEFLIYFQGNSAPDKSGLPSDRFSAERTGGSVSTLTIQRTQQEDSAVYLCASSLGEGTGRQKLFFGSGTQLSVL.

This clone appeared once. The same CDR3 also results from other DNA sequences found in this sample. V and J are TRBV5-1 and TRBJ1-5; D uncertain. The CDR3 spans 14 residues. V lost 0 bases and J lost 6, with 10 bases in between. The V gene's germline CDR1 is SGHRS and CDR2 YFSETQ. The CDR3 here is CASSLDGGGQPQHF. CDR3 in DNA: TGCGCCAGCAGCTTGGATGGAGGTGGTCAGCCCCAGCATTTT.

The rearrangement joins TRBV28 to TRBJ2-7, with TRBD1 matching over 9 bases. After removal of 8 bases from V and 0 bases from J, the junction contained 8 bases not matched to a gene. The germline V gene encodes CDR1 MDHEN and CDR2 SYDVKM. The CDR3 contains 15 residues. The CDR3 here is CASLPRDRASYEQYF. For the CDR3, the DNA is TGTGCCAGCCTACCCCGGGACAGGGCCTCCTACGAGCAGTACTTC.

This chain uses TRBV7-9 with TRBJ1-1; D uncertain. Trimming left V 0 bases short and J 8 bases short, with 13 bases between. Germline CDR1 reads SEHNR; CDR2 reads FQNEAQ (reference sequence). This CDR3 has 14 residues. Here the CDR3 reads CASSLALIGREAFF. In DNA, the CDR3 is TGTGCCAGCAGCTTAGCGCTGATAGGGAGGGAAGCTTTCTTT.

This clone was seen only once. The chain is built from TRBV9 and TRBJ1-5; D is perhaps TRBD1 (6 bases). The CDR3 totals 15 residues. V lost 0 bases, J lost 10 bases, and 17 bases lay in between. Per the germline V gene, CDR1 is SGDLS and CDR2 is YYNGEE. Here the CDR3 reads CASSVGGGAQNPQHF. CDR3 DNA sequence: TGTGCCAGCAGCGTAGGAGGGGGGGCTCAGAATCCCCAGCATTTT.

The chain combines TRBV5-6 with TRBJ2-6; 8 bases map to TRBD1. Germline assignment: CDR1 SGHDT and CDR2 YYEEEE. V shed 4 bases and J 0 bases; nucleotides not matched to a gene: 6. The CDR3 has 17 amino acids. The CDR3 is CASSPGQGSSGANVLTF. CDR3 DNA sequence: TGTGCCAGCAGCCCAGGACAGGGTAGCTCTGGGGCCAACGTCCTGACTTTC.

The chain couples TRBV28 to TRBJ2-7; a weak D match, TRBD1 (5 bases). There are 17 residues in the CDR3. Germline V CDR1 and CDR2: MDHEN, SYDVKM. Trimming removed 3 bases from V and 3 bases from J, with 21 bases in between. CDR3: CASSLQLTRTGIYEQYF. The CDR3 DNA sequence: TGTGCCAGCAGTTTGCAGCTCACCCGAACAGGAATCTACGAGCAGTACTTC.

This sequence joins TRBV5-6 and TRBJ2-1; 8 positions agree with TRBD2. CDR3 size: 14 residues. Germline V gene sequence: CDR1 SGHDT, CDR2 YYEEEE. After removal of 0 bases from V and 8 bases from J, the junction contained 4 bases not matched to a gene. CDR3 loop: CASSLGGLDDEQFF. The DNA for the CDR3 is TGTGCCAGCAGCTTGGGGGGACTAGATGATGAGCAGTTCTTC.

This rearrangement joins TRBV4-2 to TRBJ1-4; 8 bases match TRBD1. V lost 4 bases to trimming and J lost 8 bases; unmatched junction nucleotides: 9. CDR1 is LGHNA and CDR2 is YNFKEQ in the germline V gene. There are 15 residues in the CDR3. CDR3 nucleotides: TGTGCCAGCAGCCCCGACAGGGGTAGGCAGGAAAAACTGTTTTTT. Translating gives CASSPDRGRQEKLFF.

The J gene is TRBJ1-4, the V gene TRBV2, with 10 bases aligning to TRBD1. Germline CDR1 and CDR2: SNHLY and FYNNEI. The J segment lost 5 bases and the V segment lost 5 bases, leaving 8 bases of the junction unmatched. The CDR3 runs 16 residues. The CDR3 is CASSTDRGRVNEKLFF. The CDR3 DNA sequence: TGTGCCAGCAGTACAGACAGGGGGCGCGTCAATGAAAAACTGTTTTTT.

The chain uses TRBV3-1 (or the pseudogene TRBV3-2) and TRBJ1-1; a weak D match, TRBD1 (5 bases). Per the germline V gene, CDR1 is LGHDT and CDR2 is YNNKEL (reference sequence). V shed 6 bases and J shed 5 bases, with 19 bases lying between them. CDR3 length: 15 residues. This chain's CDR3 is CASSLGAGISTEAFF. The CDR3 bases are TGTGCCAGCAGTCTTGGGGCAGGGATATCGACTGAAGCTTTCTTT.

This rearrangement joins TRBV18 to TRBJ2-3; 8 nucleotides match TRBD1. The CDR3 extends over 15 amino acids. V gave up 4 bases and J gave up 4 bases; unmatched junction bases: 7. Germline CDR1 is KGHSH and CDR2 is LQKENI. The CDR3 sequence is CASSHRDRLADTQYF. CDR3 DNA: TGTGCCAGCTCACACAGGGACAGGCTGGCAGATACGCAGTATTTT.

The CDR3: CASSLGLALSDTQYF. CDR3 DNA: TGCGCCAGCAGCTTAGGACTAGCGTTATCAGATACGCAGTATTTT. The chain employs TRBV5-1 and TRBJ2-3, with TRBD2 matching over 9 bases. V shed 2 bases and J 4 bases; nucleotides not matched to a gene: 5. The germline V gene has CDR1 SGHRS and CDR2 YFSETQ. This CDR3 region has 15 residues.